This is a list of T cell receptor beta chains from one sample in a study of cytomegalovirus exposure and HLA in healthy donors. Profiled with immunoSEQ multiplex PCR; TCRdb holds only in-frame clones, not every one. Among about 180,000 clones listed, just under 80% were seen once. Sample: PBMCs. Every receptor here comes from a woman between 45 and 60 years old in good health and CMV-seropositive. Each CDR3 is given with its conserved first and last residue. The D gene is left open where the match is weak. Expanded clones get a size class; other rows say once, few or many, or leave the size out.

>TRBV2|TRBD1|-
CASSEDRRTYGYTF
>TRBV30|-|-
CAWRPGGLELFF
>TRBV6-5|-|-
CASSPGWSQPQHF
>TRBV5-1|TRBD1|-
CASSLYRDRGAGELFF
>TRBV29-1|-|few
CSVKSGSNTGELFF
>TRBV7-2|-|few
CASSLDRALGTEAFF
>TRBV7-8|TRBD1|-
CASSRRAPGQGVTGELFF
>TRBV5-1|-|-
CASSFSGVNTEAFF
>TRBV19|TRBD2|-
CASSKWTSGGEETQYF
>TRBV6-5|TRBD2|-
CASSKGTWGGNEQFF
>TRBV16|-|-
CASSPPGQVNTEAFF
>TRBV30|-|-
CAWSARGGIGGQPQHF
>TRBV18|TRBD2|-
CASSPSGSSYNEQFF
>TRBV27|-|-
CASSSTDYEQYF
>TRBV13|TRBD1|-
CASSRRRGPVGNEQFF
>TRBV19|-|-
CASSTESQPQHF
>TRBV7-8|TRBD1|-
CASSLGTGGNQPQHF
>TRBV7-8|-|-
CASSLPSGYEQFF
>TRBV5-1|-|-
CASSQQGNEQFF
>TRBV18|-|-
CASSPYWDISSYEQYF
>TRBV9|-|-
CASSVRLASTNEQFF
>TRBV5-4|-|once
CASATWGGNSMGEQYF
>TRBV19|TRBD1|-
CASSSRQGAYEQYF
>TRBV10-3|TRBD2|-
CAIRPTSGGYTDTQYF
>TRBV9|-|-
CASSVGPEGSGNTIYF